The TCR beta chain described here comes from a study of identical twins. This clonotype was seen ten or more times. The antigen remains undetermined. Trimming took 0 bases from V and 3 from J, leaving 16 bases between them. The germline gives CDR1 SGHRS, CDR2 YFSETQ. This CDR3 has 16 residues. Through template switching, a universal primer site was introduced, and the cDNA contained unique molecular identifiers. TCRdb used MiXCR to reprocess the 5' RACE reads, holding one entry per CDR3 protein. The sample includes hundreds of thousands of distinct CDR3 sequences, 5.5% to 6.5% of them seen just once. The study, taken as a whole, reports: An excess of low generation probability was shown by twin-shared out-of-frame alpha sequences.

The receptor comes from a man younger than 35 in good health. Material: naive T cells sorted from blood. The chain is built from TRBV5-1 and TRBJ2-7, with unresolved D. The CDR3 reads CASSLEGLATDYEQYV. The CDR3 DNA follows: TGCGCCAGCAGCTTGGAGGGATTAGCTACTGACTACGAGCAGTACGTC.